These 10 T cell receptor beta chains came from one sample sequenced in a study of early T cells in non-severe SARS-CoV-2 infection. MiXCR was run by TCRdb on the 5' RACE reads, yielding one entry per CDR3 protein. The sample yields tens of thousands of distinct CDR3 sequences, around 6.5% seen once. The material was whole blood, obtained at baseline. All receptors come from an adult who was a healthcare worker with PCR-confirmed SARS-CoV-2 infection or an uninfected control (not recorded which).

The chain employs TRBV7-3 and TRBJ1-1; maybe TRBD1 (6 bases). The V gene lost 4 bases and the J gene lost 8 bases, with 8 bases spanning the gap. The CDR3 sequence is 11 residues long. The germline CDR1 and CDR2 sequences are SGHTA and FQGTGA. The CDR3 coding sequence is TGTGCCAGCAGCTCTGACAGGGAAGCTTTCTTT. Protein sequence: CASSSDREAFF.

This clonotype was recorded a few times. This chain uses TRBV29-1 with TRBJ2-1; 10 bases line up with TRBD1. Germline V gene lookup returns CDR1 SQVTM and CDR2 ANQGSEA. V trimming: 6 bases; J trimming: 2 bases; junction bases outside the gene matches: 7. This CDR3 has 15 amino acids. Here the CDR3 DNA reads TGCAGCGTCTCAGAGGGGACAGGGGCCTACAATGAGCAGTTCTTC. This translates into CSVSEGTGAYNEQFF.

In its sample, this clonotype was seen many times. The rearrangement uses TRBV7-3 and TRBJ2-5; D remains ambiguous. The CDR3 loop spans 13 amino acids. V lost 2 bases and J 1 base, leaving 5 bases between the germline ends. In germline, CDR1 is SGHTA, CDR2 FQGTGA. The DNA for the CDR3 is TGTGCCAGCAGCTTAGGTCGCCAAGAGACCCAGTACTTC. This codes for CASSLGRQETQYF. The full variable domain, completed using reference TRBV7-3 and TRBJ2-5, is GAGVSQTPSNKVTEKGKYVELRCDPISGHTALYWYRQSLGQGPEFLIYFQGTGAADDSGLPNDRFFAVRPEGSVSTLKIQRTERGDSAVYLCASSLGRQETQYFGPGTRLLVL.

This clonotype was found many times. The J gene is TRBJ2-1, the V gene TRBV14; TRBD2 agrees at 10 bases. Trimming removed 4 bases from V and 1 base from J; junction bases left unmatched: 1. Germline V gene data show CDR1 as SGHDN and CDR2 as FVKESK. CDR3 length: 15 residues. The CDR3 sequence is CASSLLAGSYNEQFF. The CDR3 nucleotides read TGTGCCAGCAGCCTACTAGCGGGATCCTACAATGAGCAGTTCTTC.

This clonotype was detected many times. CDR3 nucleotides: TGCAGTGCCTATGAGCTACCACCCTACGAGCAGTACTTC. Encoded protein: CSAYELPPYEQYF. The rearrangement links TRBV20-1 to TRBJ2-7; D is unresolved. V was trimmed by 6 bases and J by 2 bases, leaving 14 bases between them. The CDR3 is made up of 13 amino acids. Germline lookup yields CDR1 DFQATT and CDR2 SNEGSKA (reference sequence).

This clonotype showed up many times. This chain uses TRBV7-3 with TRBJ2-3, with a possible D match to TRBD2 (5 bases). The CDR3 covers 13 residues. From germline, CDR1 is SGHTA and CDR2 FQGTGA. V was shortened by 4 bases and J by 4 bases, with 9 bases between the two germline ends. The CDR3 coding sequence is TGTGCCAGCAGCTCGCTAGCAGCAGATACGCAGTATTTT. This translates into CASSSLAADTQYF.

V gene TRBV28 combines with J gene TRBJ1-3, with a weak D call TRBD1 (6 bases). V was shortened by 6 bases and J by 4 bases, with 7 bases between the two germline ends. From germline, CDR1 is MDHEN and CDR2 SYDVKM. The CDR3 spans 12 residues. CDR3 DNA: TGTGCCAGCAGACAGGGCGGAAACACCATATATTTT. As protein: CASRQGGNTIYF.

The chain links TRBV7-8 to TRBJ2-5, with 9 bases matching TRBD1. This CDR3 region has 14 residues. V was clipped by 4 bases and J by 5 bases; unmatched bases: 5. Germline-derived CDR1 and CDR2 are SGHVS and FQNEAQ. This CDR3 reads CASSSQGAGETQYF. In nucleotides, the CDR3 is TGTGCCAGCAGCTCACAGGGGGCAGGCGAGACCCAGTACTTC.

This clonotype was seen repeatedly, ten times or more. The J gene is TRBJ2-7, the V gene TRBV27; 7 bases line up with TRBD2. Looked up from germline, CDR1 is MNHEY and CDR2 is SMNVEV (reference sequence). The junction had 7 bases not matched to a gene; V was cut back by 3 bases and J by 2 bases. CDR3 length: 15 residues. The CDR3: CASSFYGTTPYEQYF. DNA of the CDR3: TGTGCCAGCAGTTTCTACGGGACTACCCCCTACGAGCAGTACTTC.

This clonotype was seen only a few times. This chain's CDR3 is CASMQREDEQYF. The CDR3 region has the DNA TGTGCCAGCATGCAGCGGGAAGACGAGCAGTACTTC. The V call is TRBV6-6, the J call TRBJ2-7; 7 bases agree with TRBD2. In germline, CDR1 is MNHNY, CDR2 SVGAGI (reference sequence). Trimming removed 7 bases from V and 5 bases from J; junction bases left unmatched: 5. This CDR3 comprises 12 residues.